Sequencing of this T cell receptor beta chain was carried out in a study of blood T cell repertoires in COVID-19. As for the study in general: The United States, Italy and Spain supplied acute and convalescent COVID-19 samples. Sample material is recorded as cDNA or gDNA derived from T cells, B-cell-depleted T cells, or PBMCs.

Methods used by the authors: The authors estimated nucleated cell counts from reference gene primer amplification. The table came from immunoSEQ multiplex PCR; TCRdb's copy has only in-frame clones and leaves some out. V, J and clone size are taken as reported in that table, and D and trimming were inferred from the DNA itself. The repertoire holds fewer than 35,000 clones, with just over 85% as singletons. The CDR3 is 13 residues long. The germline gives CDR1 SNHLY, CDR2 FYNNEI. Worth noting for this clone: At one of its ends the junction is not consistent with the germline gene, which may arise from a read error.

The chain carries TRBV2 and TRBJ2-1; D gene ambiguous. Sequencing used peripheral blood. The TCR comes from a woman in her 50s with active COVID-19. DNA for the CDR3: TGTGCAAGCAAGAGGAATAGCAACAATGAGCAGTTCTTC. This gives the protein CASKRNSNNEQFF.